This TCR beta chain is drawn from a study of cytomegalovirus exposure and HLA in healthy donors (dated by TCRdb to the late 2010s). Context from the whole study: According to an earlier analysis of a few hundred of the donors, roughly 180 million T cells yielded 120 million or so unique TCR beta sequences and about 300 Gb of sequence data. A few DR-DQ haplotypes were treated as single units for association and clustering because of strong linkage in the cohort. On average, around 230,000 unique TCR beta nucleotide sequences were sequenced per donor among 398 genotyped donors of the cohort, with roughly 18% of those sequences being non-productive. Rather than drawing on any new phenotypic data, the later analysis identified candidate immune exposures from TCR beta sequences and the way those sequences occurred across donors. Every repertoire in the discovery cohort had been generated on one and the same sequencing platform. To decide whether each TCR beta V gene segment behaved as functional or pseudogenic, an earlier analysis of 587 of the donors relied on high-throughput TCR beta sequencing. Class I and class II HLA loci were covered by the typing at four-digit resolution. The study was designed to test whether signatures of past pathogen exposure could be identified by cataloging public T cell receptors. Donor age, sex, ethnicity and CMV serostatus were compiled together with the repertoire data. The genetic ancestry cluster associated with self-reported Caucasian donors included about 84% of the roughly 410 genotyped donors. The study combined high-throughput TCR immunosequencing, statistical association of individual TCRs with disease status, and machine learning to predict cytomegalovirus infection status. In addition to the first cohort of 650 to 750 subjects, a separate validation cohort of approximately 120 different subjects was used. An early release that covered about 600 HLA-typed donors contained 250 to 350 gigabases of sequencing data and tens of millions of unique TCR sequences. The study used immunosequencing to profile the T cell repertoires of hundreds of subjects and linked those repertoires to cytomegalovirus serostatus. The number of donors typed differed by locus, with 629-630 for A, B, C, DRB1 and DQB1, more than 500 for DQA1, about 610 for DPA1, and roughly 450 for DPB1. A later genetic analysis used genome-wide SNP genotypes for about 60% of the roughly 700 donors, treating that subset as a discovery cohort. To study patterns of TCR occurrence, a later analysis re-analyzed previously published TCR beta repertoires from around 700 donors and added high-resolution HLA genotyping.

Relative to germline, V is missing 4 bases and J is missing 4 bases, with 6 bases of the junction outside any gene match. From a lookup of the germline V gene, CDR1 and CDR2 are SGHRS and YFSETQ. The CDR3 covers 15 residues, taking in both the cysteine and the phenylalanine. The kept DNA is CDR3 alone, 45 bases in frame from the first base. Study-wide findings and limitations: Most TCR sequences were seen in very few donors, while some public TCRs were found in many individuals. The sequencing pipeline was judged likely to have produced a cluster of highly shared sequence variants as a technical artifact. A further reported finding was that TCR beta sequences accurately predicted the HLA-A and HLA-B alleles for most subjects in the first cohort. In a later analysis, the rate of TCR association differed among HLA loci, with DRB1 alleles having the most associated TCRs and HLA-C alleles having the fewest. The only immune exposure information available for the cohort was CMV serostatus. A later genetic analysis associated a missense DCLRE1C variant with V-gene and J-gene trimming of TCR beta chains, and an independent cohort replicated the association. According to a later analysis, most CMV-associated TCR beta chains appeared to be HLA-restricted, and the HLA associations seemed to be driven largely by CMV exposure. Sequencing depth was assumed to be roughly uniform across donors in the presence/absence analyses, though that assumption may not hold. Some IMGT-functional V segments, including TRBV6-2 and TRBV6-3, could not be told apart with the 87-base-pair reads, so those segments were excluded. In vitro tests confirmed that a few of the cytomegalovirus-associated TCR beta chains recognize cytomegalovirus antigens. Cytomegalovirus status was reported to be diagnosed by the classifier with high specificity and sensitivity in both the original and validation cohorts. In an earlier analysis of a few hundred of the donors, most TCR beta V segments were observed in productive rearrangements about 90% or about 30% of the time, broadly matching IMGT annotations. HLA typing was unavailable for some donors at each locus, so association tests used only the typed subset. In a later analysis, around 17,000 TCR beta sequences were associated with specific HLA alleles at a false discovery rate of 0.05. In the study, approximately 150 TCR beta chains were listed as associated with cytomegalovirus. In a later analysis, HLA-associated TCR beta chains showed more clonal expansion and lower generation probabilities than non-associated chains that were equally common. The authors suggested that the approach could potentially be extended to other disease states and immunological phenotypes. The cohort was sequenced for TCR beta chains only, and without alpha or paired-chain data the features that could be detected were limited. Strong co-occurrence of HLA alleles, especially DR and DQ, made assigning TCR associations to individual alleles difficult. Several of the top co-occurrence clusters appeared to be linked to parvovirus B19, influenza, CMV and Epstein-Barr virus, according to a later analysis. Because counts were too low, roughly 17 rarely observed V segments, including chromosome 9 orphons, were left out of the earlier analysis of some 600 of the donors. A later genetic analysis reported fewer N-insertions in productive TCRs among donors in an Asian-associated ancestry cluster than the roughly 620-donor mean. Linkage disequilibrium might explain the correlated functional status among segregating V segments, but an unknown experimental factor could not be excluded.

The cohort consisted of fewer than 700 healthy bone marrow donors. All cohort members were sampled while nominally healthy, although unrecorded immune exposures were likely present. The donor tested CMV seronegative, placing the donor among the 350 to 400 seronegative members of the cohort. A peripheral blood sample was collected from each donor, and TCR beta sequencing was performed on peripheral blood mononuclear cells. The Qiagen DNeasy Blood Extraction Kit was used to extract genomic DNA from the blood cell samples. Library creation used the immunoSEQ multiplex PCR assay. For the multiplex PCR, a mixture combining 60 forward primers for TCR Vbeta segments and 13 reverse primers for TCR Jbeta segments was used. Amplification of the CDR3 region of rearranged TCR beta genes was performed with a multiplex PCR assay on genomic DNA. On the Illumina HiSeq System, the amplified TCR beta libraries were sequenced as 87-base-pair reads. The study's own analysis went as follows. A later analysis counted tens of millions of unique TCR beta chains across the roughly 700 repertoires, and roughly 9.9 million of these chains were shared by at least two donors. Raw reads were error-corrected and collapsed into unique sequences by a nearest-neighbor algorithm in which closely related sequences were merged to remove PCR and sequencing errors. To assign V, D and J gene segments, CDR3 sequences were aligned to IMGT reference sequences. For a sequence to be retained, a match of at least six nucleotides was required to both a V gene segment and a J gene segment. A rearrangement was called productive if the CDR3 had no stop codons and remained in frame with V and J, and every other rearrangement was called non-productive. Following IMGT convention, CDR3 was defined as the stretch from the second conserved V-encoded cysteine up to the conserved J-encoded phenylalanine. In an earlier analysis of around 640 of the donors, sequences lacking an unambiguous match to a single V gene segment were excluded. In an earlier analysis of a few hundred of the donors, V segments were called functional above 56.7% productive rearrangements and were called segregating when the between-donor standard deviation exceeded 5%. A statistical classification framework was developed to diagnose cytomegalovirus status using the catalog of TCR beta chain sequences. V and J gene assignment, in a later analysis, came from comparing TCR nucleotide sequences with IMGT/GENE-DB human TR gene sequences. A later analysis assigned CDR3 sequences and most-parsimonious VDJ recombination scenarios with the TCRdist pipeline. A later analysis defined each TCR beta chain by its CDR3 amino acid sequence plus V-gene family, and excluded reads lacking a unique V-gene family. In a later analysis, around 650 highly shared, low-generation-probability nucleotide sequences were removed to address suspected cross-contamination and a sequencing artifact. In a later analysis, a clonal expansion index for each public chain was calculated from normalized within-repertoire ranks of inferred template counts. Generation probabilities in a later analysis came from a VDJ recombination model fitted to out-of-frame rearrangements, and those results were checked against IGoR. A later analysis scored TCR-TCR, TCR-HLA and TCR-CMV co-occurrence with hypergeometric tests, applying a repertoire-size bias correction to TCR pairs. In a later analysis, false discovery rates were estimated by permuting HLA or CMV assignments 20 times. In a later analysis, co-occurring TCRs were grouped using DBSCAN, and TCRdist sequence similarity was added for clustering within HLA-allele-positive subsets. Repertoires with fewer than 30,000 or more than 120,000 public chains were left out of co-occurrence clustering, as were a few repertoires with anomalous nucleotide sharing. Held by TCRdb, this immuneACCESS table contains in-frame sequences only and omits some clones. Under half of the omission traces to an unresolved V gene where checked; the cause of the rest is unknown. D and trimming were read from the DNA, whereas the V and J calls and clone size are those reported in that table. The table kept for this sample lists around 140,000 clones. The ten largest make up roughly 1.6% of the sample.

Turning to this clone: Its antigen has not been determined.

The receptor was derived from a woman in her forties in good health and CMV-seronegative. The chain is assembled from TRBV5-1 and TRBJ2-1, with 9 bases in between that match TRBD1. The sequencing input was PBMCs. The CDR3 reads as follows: CASSTGQGGYNEQFF. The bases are TGCGCCAGCAGCACGGGACAGGGAGGGTACAATGAGCAGTTCTTC.